This TCR beta chain was captured by sequencing in a study of shared clonotypes between healthy human individuals. CDR1 is MGHRA and CDR2 is YSYEKL in the germline V gene. Trimming pared 0 bases from V and 3 bases from J, leaving 12 bases between. The CDR3 extends over 15 amino acids. At the deep level, the assay was run. Template amounts of 250 to 350 ng DNA, about 30,000 T cell genomes, were employed in unsorted PBMC replicate PCRs. Sequencing was performed with immunoSEQ multiplex PCR; in TCRdb, only in-frame clones are kept and a portion is missing. The sample holds fewer than 500,000 clones, roughly 85% seen once. Unsorted samples used about 90 million PBMCs for genomic DNA.

V gene TRBV4-1 combines with J gene TRBJ2-7; tentative D call: TRBD2 (5 bases). The sample was PBMCs. The TCR was taken from a middle-aged woman in good health. Some clones in this sample may be carry-over from other donors' samples. The DNA of the CDR3 is TGCGCCAGCAGCCAAGAAGGGAGACTCGGCTACGAGCAGTACTTC. Residues: CASSQEGRLGYEQYF.